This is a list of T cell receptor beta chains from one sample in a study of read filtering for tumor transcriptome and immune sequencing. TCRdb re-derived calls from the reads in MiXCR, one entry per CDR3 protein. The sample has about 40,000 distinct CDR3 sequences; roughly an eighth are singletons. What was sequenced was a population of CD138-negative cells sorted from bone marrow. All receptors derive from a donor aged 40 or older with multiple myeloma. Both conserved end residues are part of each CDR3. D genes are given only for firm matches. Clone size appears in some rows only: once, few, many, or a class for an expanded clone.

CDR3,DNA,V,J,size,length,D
CSARDSRGGASGNSYEQYF,TGCAGTGCTAGAGATAGTAGAGGTGGTGCTAGCGGTAACTCCTACGAGCAGTACTTC,TRBV20-1,TRBJ2-7,many,19,TRBD2
CASSLAHVAGNTEAFF,TGTGCCAGCAGCTTAGCGCATGTTGCGGGCAACACTGAAGCTTTCTTT,TRBV7-9,TRBJ1-1,many,16,.
CASSPRTGGLGQPQHF,TGTGCCAGCAGCCCACGGACAGGGGGCTTAGGTCAGCCCCAGCATTTT,TRBV27,TRBJ1-5,many,16,TRBD1
CASSPRWLSTDTQYF,TGTGCCAGCAGCCCCCGGTGGTTAAGCACAGATACGCAGTATTTT,TRBV11-2,TRBJ2-3,many,15,.
CASSLGAGGETQYF,TGTGCCAGCAGCTTAGGGGCCGGAGGGGAGACCCAGTACTTC,TRBV7-9,TRBJ2-5,many,14,.
CSARRATGGTDTQYF,TGCAGTGCTAGAAGGGCGACAGGGGGCACAGATACGCAGTATTTT,TRBV20-1,TRBJ2-3,many,15,TRBD1
CASSLSGQGRVYEQYF,TGTGCCAGCAGTTTATCGGGGCAGGGGCGCGTCTACGAGCAGTACTTC,TRBV28,TRBJ2-7,many,16,.
CSASLGLAGGADTQYF,TGCAGTGCTAGTTTAGGGCTAGCGGGAGGCGCAGATACGCAGTATTTT,TRBV20-1,TRBJ2-3,many,16,TRBD2
CASSSNLIRDRDYEQYF,TGTGCCAGCAGTTCTAACCTGATCCGGGACAGGGATTACGAGCAGTACTTC,TRBV28,TRBJ2-7,.,17,TRBD1
CASMWTGGSYEQYF,TGCGCCAGCATGTGGACAGGGGGTTCCTACGAGCAGTACTTC,TRBV5-1,TRBJ2-7,many,14,TRBD1
CASRVSGQGNEQFF,TGTGCCAGCAGAGTTTCGGGACAGGGGAATGAGCAGTTCTTC,TRBV28,TRBJ2-1,.,14,TRBD1
CASSLSSALQYEQFF,TGTGCCAGCAGCTTAAGCTCGGCCCTACAATATGAGCAGTTCTTC,TRBV7-3,TRBJ2-1,many,15,.
CSVEGTADGDYEQYF,TGCAGCGTTGAAGGGACAGCCGATGGGGATTACGAGCAGTACTTC,TRBV29-1,TRBJ2-7,many,15,.
CASTPEATGLNQPQHF,TGTGCCAGTACCCCCGAGGCGACAGGCCTCAATCAGCCCCAGCATTTT,TRBV19,TRBJ1-5,.,16,.
CASSFRGPDTEAFF,TGTGCCAGCAGTTTCCGGGGCCCGGACACTGAAGCTTTCTTT,TRBV12-3/TRBV12-4,TRBJ1-1,many,14,.
CASSSPGTGVYEQYF,TGTGCCAGCAGTTCGCCCGGGACAGGAGTCTACGAGCAGTACTTC,TRBV27,TRBJ2-7,many,15,TRBD1
CASRAAGNEQYF,TGTGCCAGCAGAGCCGCAGGGAACGAGCAGTACTTC,TRBV28,TRBJ2-7,many,12,.
CASSDGTASTDTQYF,TGCGCCAGCAGTGATGGGACAGCCTCCACAGATACGCAGTATTTT,TRBV10-1,TRBJ2-3,few,15,TRBD1
CASSLIVQGEAFF,TGTGCCAGCAGTTTAATAGTCCAGGGTGAAGCTTTCTTT,TRBV27,TRBJ1-1,many,13,.
CASSQDVAASNYGYTF,TGCGCCAGCAGCCAAGATGTAGCAGCTTCAAACTATGGCTACACCTTC,TRBV4-1,TRBJ1-2,many,16,.
CSAPGLERTDTQYF,TGCAGTGCTCCGGGACTAGAGAGAACAGATACGCAGTATTTT,TRBV20-1,TRBJ2-3,many,14,TRBD2
CSVDLRAETQYF,TGCAGCGTTGATCTCAGGGCGGAGACCCAGTACTTC,TRBV29-1,TRBJ2-5,many,12,.
CASSLTGGGRGTQYF,TGTGCCAGCAGCTTAACGGGGGGAGGTAGGGGGACCCAGTACTTC,TRBV7-3,TRBJ2-5,many,15,.
CASSLQTSGRWDTQYF,TGTGCCAGTAGCTTACAGACTAGCGGGAGATGGGATACGCAGTATTTT,TRBV19,TRBJ2-3,many,16,TRBD2
CSVEGTPDSGANVLTF,TGCAGCGTTGAGGGGACACCTGACTCTGGGGCCAACGTCCTGACTTTC,TRBV29-1,TRBJ2-6,many,16,.
CASSESGGTGGREQFF,TGTGCCAGCAGTGAGTCTGGAGGGACAGGGGGCCGAGAGCAGTTCTTC,TRBV2,TRBJ2-1,once,16,TRBD1
CSAQGTGRLAYEQYF,TGCAGTGCCCAAGGGACGGGCAGGCTGGCCTACGAGCAGTACTTC,TRBV20-1,TRBJ2-7,many,15,.
CSATRNRGANEQYF,TGCAGTGCTACACGAAACAGGGGGGCCAACGAGCAGTACTTC,TRBV20-1,TRBJ2-7,many,14,TRBD1
CSANPVEKAYNEQFF,TGCAGTGCTAACCCGGTAGAGAAAGCCTACAATGAGCAGTTCTTC,TRBV20-1,TRBJ2-1,medium-sized,15,.
CASSHAETDYYGYTF,TGCGCCAGCAGCCATGCCGAGACTGACTACTATGGCTACACCTTC,TRBV4-3,TRBJ1-2,many,15,.
CATSAPGLDTQYF,TGTGCCACCAGTGCTCCAGGGTTGGATACGCAGTATTTT,TRBV24-1,TRBJ2-3,.,13,.
CASRAAGGFSGANVLTF,TGTGCCAGCAGGGCGGCAGGGGGCTTCTCTGGGGCCAACGTCCTGACTTTC,TRBV4-2,TRBJ2-6,many,17,TRBD1
CASSHQDNEQFF,TGTGCCAGCAGCCATCAAGACAATGAGCAGTTCTTC,TRBV3-1,TRBJ2-1,many,12,.
CATSTPGQSTPLHF,TGTGCCACCAGCACCCCGGGACAGTCGACACCCCTCCACTTT,TRBV15,TRBJ1-6,many,14,TRBD1
CATSRGPGETQYF,TGTGCCACCAGCAGAGGGCCCGGGGAGACCCAGTACTTC,TRBV15,TRBJ2-5,many,13,.
CSVEVTVETQYF,TGCAGCGTTGAAGTGACAGTTGAGACCCAGTACTTC,TRBV29-1,TRBJ2-5,many,12,.
CSGVFGSSGNTIYF,TGCAGCGGGGTTTTTGGTTCGTCTGGAAACACCATATATTTT,TRBV29-1,TRBJ1-3,.,14,.
CASSQDLQNSPLHF,TGTGCCAGCAGCCAAGATCTACAGAATTCACCCCTCCACTTT,TRBV4-2,TRBJ1-6,many,14,.
CASSLHAGGEQYF,TGTGCTAGCAGCTTACACGCGGGGGGCGAGCAGTACTTC,TRBV7-7,TRBJ2-7,many,13,TRBD2
CSVRIASTDTQYF,TGCAGCGTCCGGATAGCTAGCACAGATACGCAGTATTTT,TRBV29-1,TRBJ2-3,many,13,.
CSVVSQGGGRIYEQYF,TGCAGCGTCGTATCACAGGGGGGGGGCCGGATCTACGAGCAGTACTTC,TRBV29-1,TRBJ2-7,many,16,.
CASSAGDSPLHF,TGTGCCAGCAGCGCAGGGGATTCGCCCCTCCACTTT,TRBV3-1,TRBJ1-6,many,12,.
CASSYPLDRANKITGELFF,TGTGCCAGCAGTTACCCATTGGACAGGGCGAACAAAATAACCGGGGAGCTGTTTTTT,TRBV6-5,TRBJ2-2,many,19,TRBD1
CASSPGTSGRGYNEQFF,TGTGCCAGCAGCCCGGGGACTAGCGGGAGGGGATACAATGAGCAGTTCTTC,TRBV5-4,TRBJ2-1,many,17,TRBD2
CASSLGTSTYNEQFF,TGTGCCAGCAGCTTAGGGACCTCCACCTACAATGAGCAGTTCTTC,TRBV11-3,TRBJ2-1,many,15,.
CASSLGQGTSYEQYF,TGCGCCAGCAGCTTGGGCCAGGGGACCTCCTACGAGCAGTACTTC,TRBV5-1,TRBJ2-7,many,15,.